Below are 21 T cell receptor beta chains sequenced from a single sample in a study of vaccination and CD4 T cells after COVID-19. The assay that was used to sequence DNA from cultured CD4+ T cells was the Oncomine TCR Beta short-read assay. Each CDR3 protein is one row after TCRdb ran MiXCR on the PCR reads. The sample includes 12,000 or so distinct CDR3 sequences, 22% of them seen just once. The treatment: 10-day PBMC culture with coronavirus spike peptide pools or control peptides (ViraFEST assay). Their antigens remain unidentified. Sequenced here: CD4+ T cells from blood, cultured in vitro, sampled after SARS-CoV-2 vaccination. The receptors come from a human donor who had recovered from COVID-19.

The rearrangement joins TRBV11-1 to TRBJ2-6, with 9 bases lining up with TRBD1. The CDR3 is made up of 17 amino acids. Trimming took 6 bases from V and 2 from J; bases not matched to a gene: 8. From germline, CDR1 is SGHAT and CDR2 FQDESV (reference sequence). CDR3 amino acids: CASRPGTGFAGANVLTF. The CDR3 bases are TGTGCCAGCAGACCCGGGACAGGGTTCGCTGGGGCCAACGTCCTGACTTTC. Using reference TRBV11-1 and TRBJ2-6 for the parts outside the CDR3, the full variable domain is EAEVAQSPRYKITEKSQAVAFWCDPISGHATLYWYRQILGQGPELLVQFQDESVVDDSQLPKDRFSAERLKGVDSTLKIQPAELGDSAMYLCASRPGTGFAGANVLTFGAGSRLTVL.

By share, this clonotype ranks as medium-sized. The chain joins TRBV6-2 or TRBV6-3 to TRBJ2-5; 8 positions agree with TRBD2. The V and J ends lost 4 bases and 5 bases, in that order; junction bases with no gene match: 9. The CDR3 runs 15 residues. Per the germline V gene, CDR1 is MNHEY and CDR2 is SVGEGT. The CDR3 DNA reads as TGTGCCAGCAGTTCGGGGCGGGAGGTTACGGAGACCCAGTACTTC. It codes for CASSSGREVTETQYF.

The CDR3 coding sequence is TGTGCCTGGAAGTTGGGGGTTTCACCCCTCCACTTT. This translates into CAWKLGVSPLHF. The chain combines TRBV30 with TRBJ1-6; D is perhaps TRBD1 (5 bases). Trimming left V 4 bases short and J 9 bases short, with 10 bases between. Germline values: CDR1 GTSNPN, CDR2 SVGIG (reference sequence). The CDR3 runs 12 residues.

The rearrangement links TRBV7-2 to TRBJ2-7; the D gene is possibly TRBD2 (6 bases). Germline V lookup: CDR1 SGHTA, CDR2 FQGNSA. The CDR3 covers 18 residues. V lost 5 bases to trimming and J lost 0 bases, with 23 bases between them. DNA for the CDR3: TGTGCCAGCAGCCGACGTGGTAGCGGCTCTACTAGCTCCTACGAGCAGTACTTC. Its translation is CASSRRGSGSTSSYEQYF.

This clonotype showed up just a few times. This chain connects TRBV7-3 to TRBJ2-3, with 8 bases lining up with TRBD2. The germline gives CDR1 SGHTA, CDR2 FQGTGA. The V and J ends lost 5 bases and 3 bases, in that order; junction bases with no gene match: 10. This CDR3 is 16 amino acids long. The CDR3, as DNA: TGTGCCAGCAGCCTAAATAGCGGGGCGGGAACAGATACGCAGTATTTT. The encoded protein is CASSLNSGAGTDTQYF.

This clonotype showed up just a few times. The gene calls are TRBV4-2 and TRBJ2-2; weak D call: TRBD1 (5 bases). CDR1 and CDR2 from the germline V gene are LGHNA and YNFKEQ. This CDR3 has 14 residues. V gave up 4 bases and J gave up 1 base, with 7 bases separating them. CDR3: CASSPGQNTGELFF. DNA for the CDR3: TGTGCCAGCAGCCCCGGACAGAACACCGGGGAGCTGTTTTTT.

This chain uses TRBV5-1 with TRBJ2-3; 14 bases map to TRBD2. V was pared by 4 bases and J by 6 bases, with 7 bases of the junction left unmatched. Germline lookup yields CDR1 SGHRS and CDR2 YFSETQ. This CDR3 is built from 16 residues. DNA of the CDR3: TGCGCCAGCAGCACGGGACTAGCGGGAGCTGGTGATACGCAGTATTTT. Its protein is CASSTGLAGAGDTQYF.

V usage is TRBV7-2 and J usage is TRBJ1-2; 9 bases map to TRBD1. Germline CDR1 reads SGHTA; CDR2 reads FQGNSA. V lost 3 bases, J lost 7 bases, and 9 bases stayed unmatched. This CDR3 has 15 amino acids. CDR3 bases: TGTGCCAGCAGCTTTCACCCGACAGGGGGGAGTGGCTACACCTTC. It encodes CASSFHPTGGSGYTF.

The chain has TRBV7-9 and TRBJ2-1; 7 bases map to TRBD2. CDR1 is SEHNR and CDR2 is FQNEAQ in the germline V gene (reference sequence). This CDR3 has 14 residues. Trimming took 1 base from V and 8 from J; bases not matched to a gene: 5. CDR3 nucleotide sequence: TGTGCCAGCAGCTTAGTATTCAGCGGGGATGAGCAGTTCTTC. Translated, it gives CASSLVFSGDEQFF.

The gene calls are TRBV9 and TRBJ2-6, with D hard to call. V gave up 0 bases and J gave up 1 base, with 11 bases separating them. The CDR3 runs to 17 residues. Germline-derived CDR1 and CDR2 are SGDLS and YYNGEE. CDR3 amino acids: CASSVGSHVSGANVLTF. The CDR3 DNA reads TGTGCCAGCAGCGTAGGTAGTCACGTGTCTGGGGCCAACGTCCTGACTTTC.

The chain has TRBV9 and TRBJ1-1; a weak D match, TRBD1 (6 bases). The CDR3 has 15 amino acids. The germline V and J ends were trimmed by 0 bases and 0 bases, with 9 bases remaining between them. Germline-derived CDR1 and CDR2 are SGDLS and YYNGEE. As DNA, the CDR3 is TGTGCCAGCAGCGTAGTGCAGGGGATGAACACTGAAGCTTTCTTT. This sequence encodes CASSVVQGMNTEAFF.

This clonotype was seen only a few times. The chain combines TRBV20-1 with TRBJ2-1, with D possibly matching TRBD2 (7 bases). V shed 6 bases and J shed 0 bases, with 30 bases lying between them. Germline loops: CDR1 DFQATT, CDR2 SNEGSKA (reference sequence). The CDR3 has 20 residues. CDR3 in amino acids: CSAGGLAAIASRTSYNEQFF. DNA for the CDR3: TGCAGTGCAGGGGGGCTAGCGGCCATCGCCTCCCGGACCTCCTACAATGAGCAGTTCTTC.

The chain is built from TRBV7-8 and TRBJ2-1, with 10 positions matching TRBD2. CDR3 length equals 14 residues. Trimming removed 5 bases from V and 4 bases from J; junction bases left unmatched: 2. Germline CDR1 SGHVS, CDR2 FQNEAQ. CDR3 in DNA: TGTGCCAGCAGCAAGACTAGCGGGTACAATGAGCAGTTCTTC. As protein: CASSKTSGYNEQFF.

This sequence joins TRBV28 and TRBJ2-3; 10 nucleotides match TRBD2. CDR3 length: 16 amino acids. The germline V gene encodes CDR1 MDHEN and CDR2 SYDVKM. J was trimmed by 1 base and V by 7 bases; bases with no gene match: 8. This CDR3 reads CASTLPSGSGTDTQYF. The CDR3 nucleotides are TGTGCCAGCACCCTACCTAGCGGGAGCGGCACAGATACGCAGTATTTT.

This clonotype ranks as medium-sized. The genes are TRBV20-1 and TRBJ2-5, with TRBD2 matching 8 bases. This CDR3 comprises 14 residues. Germline CDR1 and CDR2: DFQATT and SNEGSKA (reference sequence). J lost 4 bases, V lost 3 bases, and 7 bases had no gene match. The CDR3 sequence is CSARAAGEGETQYF. DNA for the CDR3: TGCAGTGCTAGGGCAGCGGGAGAGGGAGAGACCCAGTACTTC.

By share, this clonotype ranks as medium-sized. The gene calls are TRBV7-3 and TRBJ1-1, with unresolved D. The CDR3 consists of 16 residues. From germline, CDR1 is SGHTA and CDR2 FQGTGA. V shed 2 bases and J shed 1 base, with 14 bases lying between them. DNA for the CDR3: TGTGCCAGCAGCTTAGAGGCAGCGGCTAGGAACACTGAAGCTTTCTTT. This encodes CASSLEAAARNTEAFF.

This clonotype was seen a handful of times. CDR3: CASSAMPRPGDSPLHF. The CDR3 region has the DNA TGTGCCAGCAGCGCTATGCCCCGACCAGGGGATTCACCCCTCCACTTT. The chain recombines TRBV6-1 with TRBJ1-6; D perhaps matches TRBD1 (6 bases). Germline CDR1 MNHNS, CDR2 SASEGT. V was cut by 6 bases and J by 8 bases, with 20 bases left in between. The CDR3 loop spans 16 amino acids.

This clonotype occurred a few times. The chain employs TRBV20-1 and TRBJ2-1, with 9 bases fitting TRBD1. Germline CDR1 DFQATT, CDR2 SNEGSKA (reference sequence). The length of the CDR3 is 18 residues. V lost 0 bases, J lost 9 bases, and 18 bases stayed unmatched. In nucleotides, the CDR3 is TGCAGTGCTAGAGACCCCCACGCCGCGACAGGGGGATCGGGTGAGCAGTTCTTC. It translates to CSARDPHAATGGSGEQFF.

The J gene is TRBJ2-5, the V gene TRBV21-1; TRBD2 is taken as the D call from the table, unchecked against the DNA. TRBV21-1 is designated a pseudogene. The length of the CDR3 is 14 residues. This CDR3 reads CASRGCGRRETQYF. CDR3 coding DNA: TGTGCCAGCAGGGGTTGCGGGAGGAGGGAGACCCAGTACTTC.

V gene TRBV28 combines with J gene TRBJ2-7; 7 nucleotides match TRBD2. This CDR3 region has 15 residues. Germline V gene lookup returns CDR1 MDHEN and CDR2 SYDVKM. Trimming took 6 bases from V and 5 from J; bases not matched to a gene: 13. The CDR3 protein is CASRSGGGGIHEQYF. In nucleotides, the CDR3 is TGTGCCAGCAGGTCGGGGGGAGGAGGGATCCACGAGCAGTACTTC.

This clonotype was found a few times. This chain connects TRBV6-2 or TRBV6-3 to TRBJ2-7; 8 bases align to TRBD2. With V trimmed by 4 bases and J by 3 bases, 8 bases remained unmatched. This CDR3 is built from 15 residues. CDR1 and CDR2 from the germline V gene are MNHEY and SVGEGT. CDR3 protein: CASSSSSGLVYEQYF. CDR3 sequence (DNA): TGTGCCAGCAGTTCTTCATCGGGACTAGTCTACGAGCAGTACTTC.